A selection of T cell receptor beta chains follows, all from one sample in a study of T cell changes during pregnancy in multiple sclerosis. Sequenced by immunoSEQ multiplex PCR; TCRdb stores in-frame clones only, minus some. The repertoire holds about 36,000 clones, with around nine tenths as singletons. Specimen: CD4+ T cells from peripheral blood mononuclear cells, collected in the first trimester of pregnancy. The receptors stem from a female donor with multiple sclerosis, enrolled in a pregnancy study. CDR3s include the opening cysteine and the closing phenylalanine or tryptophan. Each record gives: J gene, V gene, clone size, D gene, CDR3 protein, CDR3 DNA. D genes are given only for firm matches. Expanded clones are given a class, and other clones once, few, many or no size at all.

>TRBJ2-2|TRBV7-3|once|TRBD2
CASSPGLAGTGELFF
TGTGCCAGCAGCCCGGGACTAGCGGGCACCGGGGAGCTGTTTTTT
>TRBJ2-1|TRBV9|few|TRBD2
CASSVDWEGYNEQFF
TGTGCCAGCAGCGTAGACTGGGAGGGATACAATGAGCAGTTCTTC
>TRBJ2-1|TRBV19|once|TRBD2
CASSVGLAGGPPQFF
TGTGCCAGTAGTGTGGGACTAGCGGGGGGGCCTCCTCAGTTCTTC
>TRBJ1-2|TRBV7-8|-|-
CASSPLGGQNYGYTF
TGTGCCAGCAGCCCTCTGGGCGGACAGAACTATGGCTACACCTTC
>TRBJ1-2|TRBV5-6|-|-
CASRDGMSRGYTF
TGTGCCAGCAGGGACGGGATGTCGCGGGGCTACACCTTC
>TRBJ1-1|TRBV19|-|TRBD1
CASKRGTDHSEAFF
TGTGCCAGTAAGAGGGGGACAGACCATTCTGAAGCTTTCTTT
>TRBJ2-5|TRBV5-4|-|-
CASSLGLQETQYF
TGTGCCAGCAGCCTGGGACTGCAAGAGACCCAGTACTTC
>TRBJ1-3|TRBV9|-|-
CASSSGESGNTIYF
TGTGCCAGCAGCTCGGGGGAATCTGGAAACACCATATATTTT
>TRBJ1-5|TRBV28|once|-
CASSAQGGWFQPQHF
TGTGCCAGCAGTGCACAAGGGGGTTGGTTTCAGCCCCAGCATTTT
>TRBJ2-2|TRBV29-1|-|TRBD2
CSAAGGPRTGELFF
TGCAGCGCAGCGGGAGGGCCCCGTACCGGGGAGCTGTTTTTT
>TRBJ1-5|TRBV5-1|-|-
CASSFGLEGNQPQHF
TGCGCCAGCAGCTTTGGACTGGAGGGCAATCAGCCCCAGCATTTT
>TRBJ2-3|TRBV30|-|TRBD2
CAWKSVSGRAGSQYF
TGTGCCTGGAAATCTGTTAGCGGGAGGGCCGGTTCGCAGTATTTT
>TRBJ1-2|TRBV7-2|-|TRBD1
CASSLVPGGNYGYTF
TGTGCCAGCAGCTTAGTACCAGGGGGCAACTATGGCTACACCTTC
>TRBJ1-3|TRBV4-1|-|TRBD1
CASSQVGDRELVHGNTIYF
TGCGCCAGCAGCCAAGTCGGGGACAGGGAACTCGTCCATGGAAACACCATATATTTT
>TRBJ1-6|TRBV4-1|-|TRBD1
CASSQGTGIESPLHF
TGCGCCAGCAGCCAGGGGACAGGGATAGAATCACCCCTCCACTTT
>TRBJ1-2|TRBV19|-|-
CASSTARDSPYGYTF
TGTGCCAGTAGTACAGCGAGGGATTCACCTTATGGCTACACCTTC
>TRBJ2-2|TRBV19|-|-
CASSIRSGPNTGELFF
TGTGCCAGTAGTATTAGGTCGGGTCCGAACACCGGGGAGCTGTTTTTT
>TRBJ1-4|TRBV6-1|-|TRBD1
CASSEWTGDEKLFF
TGTGCCAGCAGTGAATGGACAGGGGATGAAAAACTGTTTTTT
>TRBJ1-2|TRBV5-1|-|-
CASSESGGGNYGYTF
TGCGCCAGCTCCGAGAGCGGCGGGGGTAACTATGGCTACACCTTC
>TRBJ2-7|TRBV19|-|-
CASSPKGQLYEQYF
TGTGCCAGTAGTCCCAAAGGACAGCTTTACGAGCAGTACTTC
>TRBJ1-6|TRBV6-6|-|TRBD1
CASSTKGQGTSPLHF
TGTGCCAGCAGTACCAAGGGACAGGGAACTTCACCCCTCCACTTT
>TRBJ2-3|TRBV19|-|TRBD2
CASSIPAGGITDTQYF
TGTGCCAGTAGTATTCCCGCGGGGGGCATCACAGATACGCAGTATTTT
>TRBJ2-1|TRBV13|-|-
CASSPQGGSSYNEQFF
TGTGCCAGCAGCCCCCAGGGCGGCAGCTCCTACAATGAGCAGTTCTTC
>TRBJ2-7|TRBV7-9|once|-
CASSLEDTTSEQYF
TGTGCCAGCAGCTTAGAGGACACAACGAGCGAGCAGTACTTC
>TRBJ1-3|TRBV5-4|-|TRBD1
CASSRQGTGEANTIYF
TGTGCCAGCAGCCGTCAAGGGACAGGGGAGGCAAACACCATATATTTT
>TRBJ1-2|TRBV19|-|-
CASSIQDTAHTF
TGTGCCAGTAGTATACAGGACACGGCGCACACCTTC
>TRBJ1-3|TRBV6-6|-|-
CASTDPGNRGNTIYF
TGTGCCAGCACCGACCCCGGAAACAGGGGAAACACCATATATTTT
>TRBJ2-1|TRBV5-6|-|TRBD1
CASSHRGSYNEQFF
TGTGCCAGCAGTCACAGGGGGTCCTACAATGAGCAGTTCTTC
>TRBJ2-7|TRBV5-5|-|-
CASKTHRDSYEQYF
TGTGCCAGCAAGACTCACAGGGATAGCTACGAGCAGTACTTC
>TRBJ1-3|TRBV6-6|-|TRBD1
CASSRPGQGNTIYF
TGTGCCAGCAGTCGCCCGGGACAGGGAAACACCATATATTTT